Listed below are T cell receptor beta chains from one sample, sequenced in a study of spatial heterogeneity in lung cancer. Using its own MiXCR run on the 5' RACE reads, TCRdb lists one record per CDR3 protein. This sample has about 6,800 distinct CDR3 sequences, with 13% to 15% found just once. Sequenced here: lung tumor tissue, sampled at surgery. The receptors shown here come from a female donor with early-stage non-small cell lung cancer. Each CDR3 is given without its conserved first and last residue. The order of the fields is CDR3 protein, D gene, V gene, J gene. The D gene is left open where the match is weak.

ASSNRDLTNEQF	NA	TRBV12-3/TRBV12-4	TRBJ2-1
ASSGSITPGGQGWAYEQY	TRBD1	TRBV25-1	TRBJ2-7
ASSLRSGRVGETQY	TRBD2	TRBV7-2	TRBJ2-5
SARDSTGGKPQH	TRBD1	TRBV20-1	TRBJ1-5
ASSQQGQGSLADTQY	TRBD1	TRBV7-2	TRBJ2-3
ASSVVEANTEAF	NA	TRBV9	TRBJ1-1
SASVGDAVVYGYT	NA	TRBV20-1	TRBJ1-2
SIPTGGNSYEQY	NA	TRBV29-1	TRBJ2-7
ALSLAGLRDTQY	TRBD2	TRBV30	TRBJ2-3
ASSPSLSRQGSEKNTEAF	TRBD1	TRBV18	TRBJ1-1
ASSRETGSYNEQF	TRBD1	TRBV2	TRBJ2-1
ASSQEGSPLH	NA	TRBV4-1	TRBJ1-6
ASSLGGWSGYT	NA	TRBV12-3/TRBV12-4	TRBJ1-2
ASSERNGMPQH	NA	TRBV27	TRBJ1-5
ASRPTGAVTYNEQF	NA	TRBV7-8	TRBJ2-1
ASSPLRLAGGKETQY	TRBD2	TRBV7-9	TRBJ2-5
ASSPPGQGRGTGELF	TRBD1	TRBV5-1	TRBJ2-2
ASSSGLAGRYEQY	TRBD2	TRBV5-1	TRBJ2-7
ASDRGDLGETQY	TRBD1	TRBV9	TRBJ2-5
ASSTDGGSYNEQF	TRBD2	TRBV9	TRBJ2-1
ASSDRGQSPLH	TRBD1	TRBV6-6	TRBJ1-6
SARASSGKDEQY	NA	TRBV20-1	TRBJ2-7
ASCRSRDRLIGFGYGYT	TRBD1	TRBV5-1	TRBJ1-2
ASSRTSGNTGELF	TRBD2	TRBV11-2	TRBJ2-2
ASSFLVANEKLF	NA	TRBV7-9	TRBJ1-4
ATSEHGTVQF	TRBD1	TRBV24-1	TRBJ2-1
AWRPGMEGYT	NA	TRBV30	TRBJ1-2
ASSGINQPQH	NA	TRBV7-2	TRBJ1-5
ASSLQSDSPLH	NA	TRBV27	TRBJ1-6
ASSSRQGILSSGNTIY	TRBD1	TRBV14	TRBJ1-3
ASSVTSGGLLEQY	TRBD2	TRBV6-1	TRBJ2-7
ASSSDIANTGELF	NA	TRBV7-9	TRBJ2-2
ASSRTGANSGNTIY	TRBD1	TRBV18	TRBJ1-3
ASSGGTRLDTQY	TRBD2	TRBV7-6	TRBJ2-3
ASSLARRYGYT	NA	TRBV12-3/TRBV12-4	TRBJ1-2
SAEQGSNQPQH	NA	TRBV20-1	TRBJ1-5
ASSPGLTGPGNTIY	NA	TRBV18	TRBJ1-3
ASSLDRSSYNEQF	NA	TRBV7-8	TRBJ2-1
AWSPRTADYGYT	NA	TRBV30	TRBJ1-2
ASSVGDVSGNTIY	NA	TRBV9	TRBJ1-3
ASSGGRSPLH	NA	TRBV12-3/TRBV12-4	TRBJ1-6
ASSVSGGNYNEQF	TRBD2	TRBV7-2	TRBJ2-1
ASSRNIQGEQY	TRBD1	TRBV3-1	TRBJ2-7
ATSIGILTYEQY	NA	TRBV15	TRBJ2-7
ASSSPRQSYGYT	NA	TRBV12-3/TRBV12-4	TRBJ1-2
ASRRVDYLAYGYT	NA	TRBV2	TRBJ1-2
ASSRPRDRGADTQY	TRBD1	TRBV6-2/TRBV6-3	TRBJ2-3
ASSLTGGSTDTQY	TRBD1	TRBV12-3/TRBV12-4	TRBJ2-3
ASSQYLGGTQY	NA	TRBV3-1	TRBJ2-5
ASSLGLEVDTQY	TRBD2	TRBV6-1	TRBJ2-3
ASSLDIGPEAF	NA	TRBV11-2	TRBJ1-1
ASRNRGLGFGTEAF	TRBD1	TRBV6-2/TRBV6-3	TRBJ1-1
ASSLKGDSPLH	NA	TRBV27	TRBJ1-6